This TCR beta chain emerged from a study of T cell responses to AZD1222 COVID-19 vaccine. Study-level points and caveats: Vaccine-associated CD4 TCRs spanned spike, dominant at 160-218 and 743-854.

Germline CDR1 reads LGHNT; CDR2 reads FRNRAP. The CDR3 is made up of 16 amino acids. Trimming cost V 5 bases and J 1 base; bases outside gene matches: 6. A word on this clone: Its cognate antigen is unknown.

The method was immunoSEQ multiplex PCR; TCRdb's version includes in-frame clones alone and lacks a portion of them. The repertoire holds around 140,000 clones, over 75% seen once, with 1.1% to 1.5% in the top ten. V usage is TRBV12-5 and J usage is TRBJ2-3; 10 bases map to TRBD2. This TCR came from an adult in good health. Sequences were derived from peripheral blood, sampled on day 0 of AZD1222 vaccination. The CDR3 here is CASGIGTSEGTDTQYF. As DNA, the CDR3 is TGTGCTAGTGGTATCGGGACTAGCGAAGGCACAGATACGCAGTATTTT.